This passage covers 3 T cell receptor beta chains from one sample sequenced in a study of T cell responses to AZD1222 COVID-19 vaccine. The data were produced by immunoSEQ multiplex PCR, yet TCRdb's version contains in-frame clones alone and is incomplete. This table has 150,000 or so clones, roughly 94% appearing once. This specimen was peripheral blood, taken 28 days after the second AZD1222 dose. Every receptor here comes from an adult who received the AZD1222 COVID-19 vaccine.

The V and J genes are TRBV18 and TRBJ2-2; a possible D gene is TRBD2 (5 bases). V dropped 1 base and J dropped 6 bases, with 9 bases sitting between them. There are 14 residues in the CDR3. Germline V CDR1 and CDR2: KGHSH, LQKENI. CDR3 sequence (DNA): TGTGCCAGCTCACCACTAGACTACGCCGGGGAGCTGTTTTTT. Translated, it gives CASSPLDYAGELFF. The full variable domain, in which reference TRBV18 and TRBJ2-2 provide the parts outside the CDR3, is NAGVMQNPRHLVRRRGQEARLRCSPMKGHSHVYWYRQLPEEGLKFMVYLQKENIIDESGMPKERFSAEFPKEGPSILRIQQVVRGDSAAYFCASSPLDYAGELFFGEGSRLTVL.

A single count supports this clone. The chain links TRBV12-5 to TRBJ2-7, with 9 positions matching TRBD2. The J segment lost 1 base and the V segment lost 1 base, leaving 2 bases of the junction unmatched. Germline V lookup: CDR1 LGHNT, CDR2 FRNRAP. The CDR3 has 15 residues. DNA for the CDR3: TGTGCTAGTGGTTTGGCGACTAGCGGATCCTACGAGCAGTACTTC. It is translated as CASGLATSGSYEQYF.

The chain combines TRBV9 with TRBJ1-1; a possible D gene is TRBD1 (6 bases). The CDR3 runs 16 residues. CDR1 is SGDLS, CDR2 YYNGEE, per germline. V was shortened by 6 bases and J by 3 bases, with 21 bases between the two germline ends. The CDR3 protein is CASIPPPPGGHTEAFF. The CDR3 nucleotides are TGTGCCAGCATCCCCCCCCCTCCCGGGGGCCACACTGAAGCTTTCTTT. Combining the CDR3 with reference TRBV9 and TRBJ1-1 gives the whole variable domain DSGVTQTPKHLITATGQRVTLRCSPRSGDLSVYWYQQSLDQGLQFLIQYYNGEERAKGNILERFSAQQFPDLHSELNLSSLELGDSALYFCASIPPPPGGHTEAFFGQGTRLTVV.